A few counts support the clone carrying this TCR beta chain. One entry per CDR3 protein results from TCRdb running MiXCR on the 5' RACE reads. The sample lists a few hundred thousand distinct CDR3 sequences; about 16% were seen once. The data are from a study of T-cell memory formation after mild COVID-19. The CDR3 length is 14 residues. Trimming left V 0 bases short and J 7 bases short, with 11 bases between. In germline, CDR1 is SGDLS, CDR2 YYNGEE. This chain uses TRBV9 with TRBJ1-3, with D tentatively TRBD1 (5 bases). The receptor comes from a man younger than 35 who had mild COVID-19 (a few samples of this study predate the infection). Cell type and time point are not known. Input material: PBMCs or a T cell subset sorted from them (not recorded which). The CDR3 here is CASSVVGGTNTIYF. As DNA, the CDR3 is TGTGCCAGCAGCGTAGTTGGAGGGACCAACACCATATATTTT.